The rows below give T cell receptor beta chains drawn from one sample of a study of OX40 agonist ivuxolimab in advanced cancers. The assay was immunoSEQ multiplex PCR, and TCRdb's table has in-frame clones only and misses some. The sample lists some 71,000 clones; roughly nine tenths were seen once. This material consisted of CD4+ or CD8+ T cells sorted from blood, taken in a trial of the OX40 agonist ivuxolimab. Source of these receptors: an adult with an advanced solid tumor such as melanoma, head and neck, liver or kidney cancer. The CDR3 runs from the conserved cysteine through the conserved F or W. A D gene is named only where the DNA matches it firmly. Size tells how often a clone was seen (once, few, many) or the class of an expanded clone, and some rows leave it out.

>TRBJ2-7|NA|TRBV5-6|once
CASSFAGRSYEQYF
TGTGCCAGCAGCTTTGCTGGACGCTCCTACGAGCAGTACTTC
>TRBJ2-7|NA|TRBV19|NA
CASSTGNIYEQYF
TGTGCCAGTAGTACAGGGAATATATACGAGCAGTACTTC
>TRBJ2-3|NA|TRBV27|NA
CASSFWGSSTDTQYF
TGTGCCAGCAGTTTTTGGGGATCTAGCACAGATACGCAGTATTTT
>TRBJ2-7|NA|TRBV15|NA
CATRSPESYEQYF
TGTGCCACCAGGTCCCCGGAATCCTACGAGCAGTACTTC
>TRBJ1-2|NA|TRBV11-3|NA
CASSLVLDTFPYGYTF
TGTGCCAGCAGCTTAGTACTCGACACCTTTCCCTATGGCTACACCTTC
>TRBJ2-2|NA|TRBV27|NA
CASSSTGELFF
TGTGCCAGCAGTTCCACCGGGGAGCTGTTTTTT
>TRBJ2-3|NA|TRBV9|NA
CASSVAGSSTDTQYF
TGTGCCAGCAGCGTAGCGGGATCTAGCACAGATACGCAGTATTTT
>TRBJ2-2|NA|TRBV30|NA
CAWGHGADTGELFF
TGTGCCTGGGGTCACGGAGCGGACACCGGGGAGCTGTTTTTT
>TRBJ2-5|TRBD2|TRBV7-8|once
CASSLATTSGETQYF
TGTGCCAGCAGCTTAGCCACGACTAGCGGAGAGACCCAGTACTTC
>TRBJ2-7|TRBD2|TRBV4-3|NA
CASSQDRGGVSYEQYF
TGCGCCAGCAGCCAAGATCGGGGAGGGGTCTCCTACGAGCAGTACTTC
>TRBJ1-2|NA|TRBV13|NA
CASSLMDSYGYTF
TGTGCCAGCAGCTTGATGGACAGCTATGGCTACACCTTC
>TRBJ2-7|NA|TRBV14|few
CASSQVRRGHEQYF
TGTGCCAGCAGCCAAGTACGGCGGGGCCACGAGCAGTACTTC
>TRBJ1-2|NA|TRBV28|NA
CASSPPGSNYGYTF
TGTGCCAGCAGTCCCCCAGGGTCGAACTATGGCTACACCTTC
>TRBJ2-7|TRBD2|TRBV19|NA
CASSPAGGSPYEQYF
TGTGCCAGTAGCCCAGCCGGCGGGAGTCCCTACGAGCAGTACTTC
>TRBJ2-5|TRBD2|TRBV11-3|NA
CASSLDLGIAGVETQYF
TGTGCCAGCAGCTTAGATCTTGGGATAGCGGGAGTAGAGACCCAGTACTTC
>TRBJ2-5|NA|TRBV11-2|NA
CASSLLGETQYF
TGTGCCAGCAGCTTACTAGGGGAGACCCAGTACTTC
>TRBJ1-5|NA|TRBV6-6|NA
CASSSPDQPQHF
TGTGCCAGCAGTTCACCGGACCAGCCCCAGCATTTT
>TRBJ2-4|TRBD1|TRBV4-3|NA
CASSPGQDQNIQYF
TGCGCCAGCAGCCCGGGACAGGACCAAAACATTCAGTACTTC
>TRBJ1-5|NA|TRBV27|NA
CASSSLRGLNQPQHF
TGTGCCAGCAGTTCCTTAAGGGGTTTGAATCAGCCCCAGCATTTT
>TRBJ2-7|NA|TRBV7-8|few
CASSLGDEQYF
TGTGCCAGCAGCTTAGGGGACGAGCAGTACTTC
>TRBJ1-1|NA|TRBV5-1|NA
CASSSHTTANTEAFF
TGCGCCAGCAGCTCGCATACTACAGCGAACACTGAAGCTTTCTTT
>TRBJ2-7|NA|TRBV29-1|NA
CSADRSYEQYF
TGCAGCGCAGACAGGTCTTACGAGCAGTACTTC
>TRBJ2-7|TRBD1|TRBV28|NA
CASSFSQGAGGEQYF
TGTGCCAGCAGTTTTTCCCAGGGGGCAGGAGGCGAGCAGTACTTC
>TRBJ2-2|NA|TRBV11-2|NA
CASSSLGTGELFF
TGTGCCAGCAGCTCCCTCGGGACCGGGGAGCTGTTTTTT